The TCR beta chain under discussion was sequenced for a study of tumor-infiltrating lymphocytes in primary liver carcinoma (TCRdb year 2017). Regarding the complete study: The five patients, three men and two women aged 30 to 69 years, had hepatocellular carcinoma (four) or combined HCC and intrahepatic cholangiocarcinoma (one). Technical replicate repertoires showed high reproducibility, with mean shared-clone rates about 0.92 and correlation coefficients above 0.98. TCRbeta repertoire sequencing covered about 35 specimens from 5 patients: roughly 25 tumor regions, 5 adjacent noncancerous liver tissues and 5 peripheral blood samples. The study combined TCRbeta repertoire sequencing, expression microarrays and whole-exome sequencing across five regions of each liver tumor, with adjacent normal tissue and blood. Each sample produced roughly 3.5 to 8 million productive TCRbeta reads, and read depth showed no significant difference between tissue types. The five patients had tumors staged T1-T3 N0M0, with maximum diameters ranging from about 4 to 11 cm. To link TCRbeta repertoire diversity with the local molecular phenotype, the 25 to 30 tumor region samples were profiled using Agilent mRNA microarrays.

What the study reported, not specific to this receptor: Comparison of CD4+ and CD8+ T cell repertoires was precluded by the use of bulk unsorted samples. A significantly larger repertoire fraction was made up by the top 250 clones in tumors than in blood (p = 0.039). Repertoire overlap was higher between tumor regions (mean roughly 36%) than tumor-adjacent (approximately 17%) or tumor-blood (about 15%) pairs, consistent with antigen-driven expansion. Only the TCR beta chain was sequenced, so true repertoire diversity is likely underestimated because unpaired alpha chains were not captured. Only roughly 8-25% of top clones appeared in all five regions of a tumor, which suggests that tumor-infiltrating T cells are spatially heterogeneous. Only 4 or 5 patients were included in the study, and the authors note that the findings should be validated in a larger study.

Without any cell sorting, total RNA and DNA were extracted together from around 20-30 mg of bulk tissue using the AllPrep DNA/RNA mini kit. Between late 2015 and 2016, several patients in China with histopathologically diagnosed primary liver carcinoma had surgical resection. At the time of sampling, the patients had chronic HBV infection and had not received any treatment. Five spatially separated regions were sampled from each tumor: the superior, inferior, left-lateral and right-lateral poles, plus the tumor centre. More than 85% viable tumor cells were found by histology in every tumor sample. Fresh tumor and adjacent tissue pieces were bisected, with one half stored in RNAlater at -80 degrees C and the other half sent for histology. Using a constant-region primer and ProtoScript II reverse transcriptase, TCRbeta-specific cDNA was reverse-transcribed from about 540 ng total RNA. Three nested multiplex PCR rounds, following a slightly modified ARM-PCR procedure, were used to build the TCRbeta libraries. Multiplex TRBV1-TRBV30 forward primers and a Cbeta reverse primer were used in the first two PCR rounds, each of which was run for roughly 10 cycles. Sample barcodes and Illumina adapters were attached in a final 25-cycle PCR using Deep VentR polymerase. Before sequencing, amplicons of 200-500 bp were purified from gel using a QIAquick gel extraction kit. An Illumina HiSeq 2500 was used to sequence the TCRbeta amplicons with 250-bp paired-end reads. Per the source publication's procedure: Quality trimming of reads was performed with Trimmomatic v0.33, and paired reads were merged with FLASH v1.2.11 so that full CDR3 sequences could be recovered. MiGEC v1.2.1b assigned V, D and J germline segments to the rearranged TCRbeta sequences. Clonotype statistics, along with Shannon-Wiener diversity indices, were calculated using VDJtools v1.0.0. Except for diversity analysis, only each sample's 250 most abundant clonotypes were used in subsequent analyses to reduce sampling bias. TCRdb redid the processing of the public reads, applying fastp at Q25 and MiXCR, and retained in-frame beta chains. One record per CDR3 amino acid sequence lists the most common genes and DNA. The V and J calls shown here were made by TCRdb, not taken from the authors' results. The table for this sample lists approximately 92,000 distinct CDR3 sequences; 69% of them were counted only once. More than 8% of the sample is held by the ten biggest clonotypes.

This clonotype was found many times. Its cognate antigen has yet to be identified. It has no much larger one-base neighbor in the sample; base qualities were not kept. CDR1 WSHSY and CDR2 SAAADI were looked up in the germline V gene. Germline trimming: 6 bases from V, 1 base from J; junction bases outside gene matches: 12. Including cysteine and phenylalanine, the CDR3 has 18 amino acids. Solely the CDR3 DNA is kept, with 54 bases framed from the first base. The receptor was derived from a woman aged 55-70 years with primary liver carcinoma and hepatitis B virus infection. The chain employs TRBV10-2 and TRBJ2-2; 9 middle bases align to TRBD1. Input material: liver tumor tissue from sampling region 5. The cell subset or site tag for this specimen amounts to: tumor region T5, tumor centre. The CDR3 region reads CASSHDIRDRENTGELFF. DNA sequence: TGCGCCAGCAGCCACGACATAAGGGACAGGGAGAACACCGGGGAGCTGTTTTTT.